This paragraph reports one T cell receptor (beta chain). The record originates from a study of T cell repertoires in cytomegalovirus infection. Background on the study: In public TCR beta signatures, there were indications of both CMV infection and matching HLA type.

Deletions cut 11 bases from V and 2 bases from J, with 10 bases between. The CDR3 contains 13 residues. TCRdb fed the reads into MiXCR, producing one record per CDR3 protein. This table has around 530,000 distinct CDR3 sequences, about 26% appearing once. This receptor was obtained from a human donor in good health (CMV status not recorded). Some clones in this sample may be carry-over from other donors' samples. This chain uses TRBV12-3 or TRBV12-4 with TRBJ2-6; D is possibly TRBD1 or TRBD2 (6 bases each). Material: PBMCs. The CDR3 sequence is CAGGGPGANVLTF. DNA for the CDR3: TGTGCCGGTGGGGGGCCTGGGGCCAACGTCCTGACTTTC.